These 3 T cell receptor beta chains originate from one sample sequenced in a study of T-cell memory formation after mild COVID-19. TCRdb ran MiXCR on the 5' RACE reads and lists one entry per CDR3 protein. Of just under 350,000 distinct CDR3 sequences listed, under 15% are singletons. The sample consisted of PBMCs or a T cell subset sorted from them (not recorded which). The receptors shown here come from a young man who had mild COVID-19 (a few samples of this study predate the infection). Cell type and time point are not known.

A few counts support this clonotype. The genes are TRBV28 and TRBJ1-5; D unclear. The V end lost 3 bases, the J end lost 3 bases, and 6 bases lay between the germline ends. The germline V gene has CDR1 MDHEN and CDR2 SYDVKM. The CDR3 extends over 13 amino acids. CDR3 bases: TGTGCCAGCAGTTTTGCGATCAATCAGCCCCAGCATTTT. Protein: CASSFAINQPQHF.

Here the CDR3 DNA reads TGTGCCAGCAGCACCGCGGGGTCCTACGAGCAGTACTTC. This sequence encodes CASSTAGSYEQYF. This chain joins TRBV12-3 or TRBV12-4 and TRBJ2-7; perhaps TRBD2 as D (6 bases). With 6 bases removed from V and 1 base from J, the gap between germline ends came to 10 bases. The CDR3 loop spans 13 amino acids.

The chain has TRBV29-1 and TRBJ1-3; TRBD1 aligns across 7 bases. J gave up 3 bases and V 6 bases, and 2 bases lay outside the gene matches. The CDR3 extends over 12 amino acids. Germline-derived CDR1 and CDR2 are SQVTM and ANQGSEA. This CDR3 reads CSVGTVGNTIYF. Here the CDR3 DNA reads TGCAGCGTCGGGACAGTTGGAAACACCATATATTTT.